The 22 T cell receptor beta chains below come from one sample, sequenced in a study of blood T cell repertoires in COVID-19. Repertoires were generated with immunoSEQ multiplex PCR, while TCRdb's copy carries only in-frame clones and drops some. In the table there are about 250,000 clones, roughly 89% of which are singletons. Sequencing was done on a sample of peripheral blood. The receptors were sampled from a woman in her thirties or forties who had recovered from COVID-19.

The rearrangement links TRBV5-5 to TRBJ1-6, with 9 bases identical to TRBD1. CDR3 length: 14 residues. With V trimmed by 4 bases and J by 8 bases, 4 bases remained unmatched. The V gene's germline CDR1 is SGHKS and CDR2 YYEKEE (reference sequence). CDR3 amino acids: CASSRDRADSPLHF. In DNA form, the CDR3 reads TGTGCCAGCAGCCGGGACAGGGCGGATTCACCCCTCCACTTT.

This clone was detected a few times. The CDR3 DNA is TGCGCCAGCAGCTTGCTCGGGGGGCCAGGTGAAGCTTTCTTT. This codes for CASSLLGGPGEAFF. This sequence joins TRBV5-1 and TRBJ1-1, with a possible D match to TRBD1 (6 bases). CDR3 length: 14 amino acids. The V gene lost 1 base and the J gene lost 7 bases, with 14 bases spanning the gap. CDR1 SGHRS and CDR2 YFSETQ come from the germline V gene. Full variable domain (missing parts from reference TRBV5-1 and TRBJ1-1): KAGVTQTPRYLIKTRGQQVTLSCSPISGHRSVSWYQQTPGQGLQFLFEYFSETQRNKGNFPGRFSGRQFSNSRSEMNVSTLELGDSALYLCASSLLGGPGEAFFGQGTRLTVV.

J is TRBJ2-1 and V is TRBV6-1, with TRBD1 as a possible D gene (5 bases). CDR3 length equals 13 residues. Trimming pared 2 bases from V and 4 bases from J, leaving 6 bases between. CDR1 MNHNS and CDR2 SASEGT come from the germline V gene. CDR3 bases: TGTGCCAGCAGTGAAAGACAGTACAATGAGCAGTTCTTC. It codes for CASSERQYNEQFF.

The table lists this clone with a count of one. The CDR3 DNA follows: TGTGCCAGCAGCGTAGACGGAGGAGGAAACACCATATATTTT. Translated: CASSVDGGGNTIYF. The rearrangement joins TRBV9 to TRBJ1-3; D gene uncertain. Germline CDR1 and CDR2: SGDLS and YYNGEE. The CDR3 extends over 14 amino acids. Trimming stripped 0 bases from V and 4 bases from J, with 8 bases between.

The genes are TRBV19 and TRBJ1-3, with 9 bases that match TRBD1. CDR1 and CDR2 from the germline V gene are LNHDA and SQIVND (reference sequence). The V and J ends lost 5 bases and 4 bases, in that order; junction bases with no gene match: 3. The CDR3 extends over 14 amino acids. CDR3 sequence reads: CASSPTGGGNTIYF. The CDR3, as DNA: TGTGCCAGTAGTCCGACAGGGGGAGGAAACACCATATATTTT.

V and J are TRBV10-3 and TRBJ2-3; perhaps TRBD2 as D (5 bases). The V end was cut by 9 bases, the J end by 3 bases, with 16 bases between. The V gene's germline CDR1 is ENHRY and CDR2 SYGVKD. This CDR3 is 14 amino acids long. The CDR3 here is CAISPGELTDTQYF. CDR3 bases: TGTGCCATTAGCCCCGGGGAGTTAACAGATACGCAGTATTTT.

The rearrangement joins TRBV5-1 to TRBJ1-5, with D tentatively TRBD1 (5 bases). CDR1 is SGHRS, CDR2 YFSETQ, per germline. With 0 bases removed from V and 7 bases from J, the gap between germline ends came to 14 bases. CDR3 length: 15 residues. The CDR3, as DNA: TGCGCCAGCAGCTTGGTTGCAGGGTTAGAGCAGCCCCAGCATTTT. Residues: CASSLVAGLEQPQHF.

Of note for this clone: Other DNA sequences in this specimen translate into the identical CDR3. The rearrangement links TRBV2 to TRBJ2-5; 11 bases are shared with TRBD2. Germline CDR1 SNHLY, CDR2 FYNNEI. This CDR3 spans 15 amino acids. With 1 base clipped from V and 2 bases from J, the junction kept 0 bases outside the gene matches. DNA for the CDR3: TGTGCCAGCAGTGAAGGACTAGCGGGACAAGAGACCCAGTACTTC. Translating gives CASSEGLAGQETQYF.

This clone was seen only once. The V and J genes are TRBV5-1 and TRBJ1-1; no clear D gene. Trimming took 0 bases from V and 1 from J, leaving 7 bases between them. This CDR3 spans 14 amino acids. Germline CDR1 reads SGHRS; CDR2 reads YFSETQ. CDR3 DNA: TGCGCCAGCAGCTTGGACAACCAGAACACTGAAGCTTTCTTT. Encoded protein: CASSLDNQNTEAFF.

The rearrangement links TRBV7-9 to TRBJ1-1; 7 bases agree with TRBD1. The germline V gene has CDR1 SEHNR and CDR2 FQNEAQ (reference sequence). This CDR3 has 12 amino acids. V lost 5 bases and J lost 11; bases outside the gene matches: 8. The CDR3 spells CASSPPTGVAFF. The CDR3 coding sequence is TGTGCCAGCAGCCCCCCCACAGGGGTTGCTTTCTTT.

The V gene is TRBV7-9, the J gene TRBJ2-7; no firm D call. Germline CDR1 is SEHNR and CDR2 is FQNEAQ (reference sequence). CDR3 length: 15 amino acids. Trimming cost V 1 base and J 3 bases, with 13 bases left between them. The CDR3 spells CASSLEFTDNYEQYF. CDR3 bases: TGTGCCAGCAGCTTAGAATTTACAGACAACTACGAGCAGTACTTC.

The V gene is TRBV18, the J gene TRBJ1-5; tentative D call: TRBD1 (6 bases). In germline, CDR1 is KGHSH, CDR2 LQKENI. The CDR3 sequence is 18 residues long. Trimming removed 2 bases at V and 0 bases at J, with 17 bases between. CDR3 coding DNA: TGTGCCAGCTCACCAGTAAGGACAGCAACCCTTAGCAATCAGCCCCAGCATTTT. It specifies CASSPVRTATLSNQPQHF.

A single count supports this clone. V and J are TRBV5-4 and TRBJ1-4; TRBD1 agrees at 7 bases. The length of the CDR3 is 15 residues. Trimming cost V 3 bases and J 5 bases; bases outside gene matches: 7. Germline V gene sequence: CDR1 SGHNT, CDR2 YYREEE (reference sequence). The CDR3 region has the DNA TGTGCCAGCAGCTGGAAAAGGGGGCAAAATGAAAAACTGTTTTTT. This sequence encodes CASSWKRGQNEKLFF. The variable domain in full, completed from reference TRBV5-4 and TRBJ1-4, reads ETGVTQSPTHLIKTRGQQVTLRCSSQSGHNTVSWYQQALGQGPQFIFQYYREEENGRGNFPPRFSGLQFPNYSSELNVNALELDDSALYLCASSWKRGQNEKLFFGSGTQLSVL.

The V call is TRBV6-2 or TRBV6-3, the J call TRBJ2-7, with D possibly TRBD2 on 6 matching bases. With 6 bases removed from V and 4 bases from J, the gap between germline ends came to 10 bases. This CDR3 is 12 amino acids long. CDR1 and CDR2 (germline): MNHEY, SVGEGT. The CDR3 here is CASSRDFYEQYV. The CDR3 coding sequence is TGTGCCAGCAGCCGGGACTTTTACGAGCAGTACGTC.

This chain connects TRBV11-2 to TRBJ2-1; possibly TRBD2 for D (5 bases). V gave up 5 bases and J gave up 9 bases, with 17 bases separating them. Germline V gene data show CDR1 as SGHAT and CDR2 as FQNNGV. The CDR3 covers 14 residues. This CDR3 reads CASSPIPLAGEQFF. The CDR3 DNA sequence: TGTGCCAGCAGCCCGATTCCTCTAGCAGGTGAGCAGTTCTTC.

The CDR3 DNA is TGTGCCAGCCACTTAGCGGGAGGAATAGGGAATGAGCAGTTCTTC. It encodes CASHLAGGIGNEQFF. V gene TRBV6-5 combines with J gene TRBJ2-1; TRBD2 aligns across 10 bases. Trimming removed 8 bases from V and 7 bases from J; junction bases left unmatched: 11. The CDR3 spans 15 residues. The germline CDR1 and CDR2 sequences are MNHEY and SVGAGI.

For the CDR3, the DNA is TGTGCCATCAGGCATGACAGGGTTGGAGCTTTCTTT. It codes for CAIRHDRVGAFF. This chain links TRBV10-3 with TRBJ1-1; 7 bases fit TRBD1. Germline loops: CDR1 ENHRY, CDR2 SYGVKD. The CDR3 has 12 amino acids. V was pared by 6 bases and J by 10 bases, with 8 bases of the junction left unmatched.

This clone was picked up one time. The chain joins TRBV5-1 to TRBJ2-5; 7 bases fit TRBD1. Germline CDR1 is SGHRS and CDR2 is YFSETQ. V dropped 0 bases and J dropped 2; count of bases not matched to a gene: 4. The CDR3 is made up of 15 amino acids. Here the CDR3 DNA reads TGCGCCAGCAGCTTGGGACAGGGCCCTCAAGAGACCCAGTACTTC. This translates into CASSLGQGPQETQYF.

The sample holds one count of this clone. The rearrangement links TRBV11-2 to TRBJ1-2, with 7 bases matching TRBD1. After removal of 5 bases from V and 4 bases from J, the junction contained 13 bases not matched to a gene. Germline lookup yields CDR1 SGHAT and CDR2 FQNNGV. This CDR3 contains 16 residues. The CDR3 nucleotides are TGTGCCAGCAGCCCCCTAAAGAGGGGGCGCCCCTATGGCTACACCTTC. This encodes CASSPLKRGRPYGYTF.

V gene TRBV5-1 combines with J gene TRBJ2-1, with TRBD1 identical over 9 bases. V was pared by 5 bases and J by 1 base, with 4 bases of the junction left unmatched. The CDR3 totals 15 residues. Germline lookup yields CDR1 SGHRS and CDR2 YFSETQ. The CDR3 bases are TGCGCCAGCAGTGCCGGGACAGGGTCCTACAATGAGCAGTTCTTC. Its protein product is CASSAGTGSYNEQFF.

The chain carries TRBV19 and TRBJ1-1, with TRBD1 matching over 7 bases. Trimming cost V 5 bases and J 5 bases; bases outside gene matches: 2. The CDR3 runs to 12 residues. Per the germline V gene, CDR1 is LNHDA and CDR2 is SQIVND (reference sequence). The CDR3 DNA follows: TGTGCCAGTAGTCCACAGGGGACTGAAGCTTTCTTT. Protein: CASSPQGTEAFF.

The V call is TRBV30, the J call TRBJ1-6; 7 bases are shared with TRBD1. V dropped 1 base and J dropped 9; count of bases not matched to a gene: 3. Germline V gene lookup returns CDR1 GTSNPN and CDR2 SVGIG (reference sequence). The CDR3 consists of 13 residues. DNA for the CDR3: TGTGCCTGGAGTGAGGGGGCGCGTTCACCCCTCCACTTT. Its translation: CAWSEGARSPLHF.